This T cell receptor (beta chain) was retrieved from a study of cytomegalovirus exposure and HLA in healthy donors. Study-wide results and caveats: No immune exposure information besides CMV serostatus was available.

The CDR3 totals 15 residues. Germline CDR1 SGHVS, CDR2 FNYEAQ. Germline trimming cut 2 bases from V and 6 bases from J; bases unmatched to any gene: 3. The study ran its PCR with 60 Vbeta and 13 Jbeta primers. The table came from immunoSEQ multiplex PCR; TCRdb's copy has only in-frame clones and leaves some out. Among 77,000 or so clones listed, about four fifths were seen once. In regard to this clone: Its antigen is unknown.

Sequencing input: PBMCs. The TCR sequence derives from a man aged 35-49 years in good health and CMV-seronegative. V is TRBV7-6 and J is TRBJ1-4, with 10 bases identical to TRBD1. CDR3 residues: CASSLSGTGDEKLFF. The CDR3 DNA reads as TGTGCCAGCAGCTTATCCGGGACAGGGGATGAAAAACTGTTTTTT.